Listed below are T cell receptor beta chains from one sample, sequenced in a study of cytomegalovirus exposure and HLA in healthy donors. Clones were sequenced by immunoSEQ multiplex PCR, and TCRdb holds only the in-frame ones, with some missing. The table records about 190,000 clones, more than 70% of them present only once. The sequenced material came from PBMCs. Source of these receptors: a boy younger than 18 in good health and CMV-seronegative. Each CDR3 is given without its conserved first and last residue. A clone size is listed for some rows: how often the clone was seen (once, few, many), or a class if it is expanded.

>TRBV30|once|TRBJ1-2
AWSVYLNYGYT
>TRBV28|-|TRBJ1-2
ASSPHGGPVHT
>TRBV12-5|-|TRBJ2-7
ASGLSGNYEQY
>TRBV30|-|TRBJ1-5
AWRPPGQGYTTPQH
>TRBV5-1|-|TRBJ2-7
ASSNYPGLSDEQY
>TRBV27|-|TRBJ1-1
ASSLFRGGTEAF
>TRBV25-1|-|TRBJ2-2
ASRDRGQGELF
>TRBV5-1|-|TRBJ1-6
ASSAGTVNSPLH
>TRBV9|-|TRBJ2-7
ASSPRTESSYEQY
>TRBV5-4|-|TRBJ2-2
ASSLGAGVNTGELF
>TRBV2|once|TRBJ2-7
ASGERGIYYEQY
>TRBV6-4|once|TRBJ2-3
ASSDTWREGADTQY
>TRBV5-1|-|TRBJ2-7
ASSPLRQGPLFYEQY
>TRBV5-1|-|TRBJ2-3
ASSIGQGDTQY
>TRBV9|once|TRBJ2-3
ASSPWTGPTDTQY
>TRBV5-1|-|TRBJ2-3
ASSSSGASTDTQY
>TRBV18|-|TRBJ2-3
ASSPKTRTSGRAYNTDTQY
>TRBV30|-|TRBJ1-3
AWSVLARGAGNTIY
>TRBV6-5|-|TRBJ2-5
ASSRGLETQY
>TRBV30|-|TRBJ2-7
AWARDSVYVGQY
>TRBV19|-|TRBJ1-1
ASSLLSRGLLNTEAF
>TRBV6-5|-|TRBJ1-2
ASSRPGYGYT
>TRBV7-9|-|TRBJ2-3
ASSSDGARRADTQY
>TRBV5-1|-|TRBJ2-7
ASNLGGFTYEQY
>TRBV9|-|TRBJ1-5
ASSLRGGEGQPQH